A selection of T cell receptor beta chains follows, all from one sample in a study of vaccination and CD4 T cells after COVID-19. Their cognate antigens are unknown. TCRdb re-analysed the PCR reads in MiXCR, keeping a single row per CDR3 protein. This table has some 7,000 distinct CDR3 sequences, around 25% appearing once. The specimen was CD4+ T cells from blood, cultured in vitro, collected after SARS-CoV-2 vaccination. All receptors derive from a human donor who had recovered from COVID-19. CDR3s include the opening cysteine and the closing phenylalanine or tryptophan. The order of the fields is clone size, V gene, D gene, J gene, CDR3 protein, CDR3 DNA. A D gene is named only where the DNA matches it firmly. Clone size is shown for a subset of rows, as once, few, many or a class of expanded clone.

size: NA
V: TRBV29-1
D: TRBD2
J: TRBJ2-7
CDR3: CSVEGGKTSGGTYEQYF
DNA: TGCAGCGTTGAAGGGGGGAAGACTAGCGGGGGGACCTACGAGCAGTACTTC

size: medium-sized
V: TRBV7-2
D: NA
J: TRBJ1-6
CDR3: CASSLSGVRYNSPLHF
DNA: TGTGCCAGCAGCTTATCGGGAGTGAGGTATAATTCACCCCTCCACTTT

size: NA
V: TRBV6-1
D: NA
J: TRBJ2-3
CDR3: CASSLGASDTQYF
DNA: TGTGCCAGCAGTCTGGGGGCATCAGATACGCAGTATTTT

size: few
V: TRBV6-5
D: NA
J: TRBJ1-1
CDR3: CASSYFGGTEAFF
DNA: TGTGCCAGCAGTTACTTCGGGGGCACTGAAGCTTTCTTT

size: NA
V: TRBV6-2/TRBV6-3
D: TRBD1
J: TRBJ2-7
CDR3: CASSLRQGVFEQYF
DNA: TGTGCCAGCAGCCTCCGGCAGGGGGTCTTTGAGCAGTACTTC

size: few
V: TRBV5-1
D: NA
J: TRBJ1-6
CDR3: CASSLSGRDPLTSPLHF
DNA: TGCGCCAGCAGCTTGTCAGGGCGGGATCCCCTAACGTCACCCCTCCACTTT

size: NA
V: TRBV11-1
D: NA
J: TRBJ2-1
CDR3: CASSLEPSGLNEQFF
DNA: TGTGCCAGCAGCTTAGAACCCTCTGGACTCAATGAGCAGTTCTTC

size: NA
V: TRBV4-1
D: NA
J: TRBJ1-6
CDR3: CASSQGPGGRFNSPLHF
DNA: TGCGCCAGCAGCCAAGGACCCGGGGGCAGGTTTAATTCACCCCTCCACTTT

size: NA
V: TRBV18
D: TRBD2
J: TRBJ2-7
CDR3: CASSPAGGVGYEQYF
DNA: TGTGCCAGCTCACCGGCGGGGGGCGTCGGATACGAGCAGTACTTC

size: NA
V: TRBV19
D: TRBD2
J: TRBJ2-1
CDR3: CASSLTSGGRAEQFF
DNA: TGTGCCAGTAGCCTAACTAGCGGGGGGCGGGCTGAGCAGTTCTTC

size: NA
V: TRBV11-3
D: NA
J: TRBJ2-7
CDR3: CASSSPRVYEQYF
DNA: TGTGCCAGCAGCTCGCCCCGGGTCTACGAGCAGTACTTC

size: medium-sized
V: TRBV7-3
D: TRBD2
J: TRBJ2-1
CDR3: CASSHPGASGGWSYNEQFF
DNA: TGTGCCAGCAGTCATCCTGGGGCTAGCGGGGGGTGGTCCTACAATGAGCAGTTCTTC

size: few
V: TRBV27
D: TRBD2
J: TRBJ2-7
CDR3: CASRRTSGSYEQYF
DNA: TGTGCCAGCCGAAGGACTAGCGGGTCCTACGAGCAGTACTTC

size: medium-sized
V: TRBV7-2
D: TRBD1
J: TRBJ2-7
CDR3: CASSLSLGQGRAYEQYF
DNA: TGTGCCAGCAGCCTGTCACTCGGACAGGGGCGTGCATACGAGCAGTACTTC

size: medium-sized
V: TRBV19
D: NA
J: TRBJ1-2
CDR3: CASSGTFGYTF
DNA: TGTGCCAGTAGCGGGACGTTTGGCTACACCTTC

size: few
V: TRBV28
D: TRBD1
J: TRBJ1-2
CDR3: CASSLATQGAGYGYTF
DNA: TGTGCCAGCAGTTTGGCTACACAGGGGGCAGGCTATGGCTACACCTTC

size: NA
V: TRBV29-1
D: NA
J: TRBJ2-3
CDR3: CSVAGGRGPDTQYF
DNA: TGCAGCGTTGCTGGAGGCAGGGGACCAGATACGCAGTATTTT